The 15 T cell receptor beta chains below all came from one sample that was sequenced in a study of OX40 agonist ivuxolimab in advanced cancers. Method: immunoSEQ multiplex PCR; TCRdb's copy keeps in-frame clones and lacks some. Of approximately 68,000 clones listed, less than 90% are singletons. The sequencing here drew on CD4+ or CD8+ T cells sorted from blood, taken in a trial of the OX40 agonist ivuxolimab. These receptors were obtained from an adult with an advanced solid tumor such as melanoma, head and neck, liver or kidney cancer.

The gene calls are TRBV28 and TRBJ1-2; D call uncertain. This CDR3 has 13 residues. V gave up 7 bases and J gave up 5 bases, with 14 bases separating them. Germline CDR1 is MDHEN and CDR2 is SYDVKM. This CDR3 reads CASKVEAGYGYTF. The CDR3 DNA sequence: TGTGCCAGCAAAGTGGAGGCGGGGTATGGCTACACCTTC.

V usage is TRBV30 and J usage is TRBJ2-5, with 9 positions matching TRBD2. CDR3 size: 12 residues. Germline V gene data show CDR1 as GTSNPN and CDR2 as SVGIG (reference sequence). V trimming: 4 bases; J trimming: 3 bases; junction bases outside the gene matches: 0. CDR3 loop: CAWTSGEETQYF. The CDR3 region has the DNA TGTGCCTGGACTAGCGGGGAAGAGACCCAGTACTTC.

This chain uses TRBV5-4 with TRBJ2-1, with TRBD2 identical over 10 bases. The V segment lost 4 bases and the J segment 0 bases; nucleotides outside the gene matches: 4. From germline, CDR1 is SGHNT and CDR2 YYREEE (reference sequence). The CDR3 has 16 amino acids. DNA for the CDR3: TGTGCCAGCAGCACACTAGCGGGGAGCTCCTACAATGAGCAGTTCTTC. Translated, it gives CASSTLAGSSYNEQFF. The variable domain in full, with the rest retrieved from reference TRBV5-4 and TRBJ2-1, is ETGVTQSPTHLIKTRGQQVTLRCSSQSGHNTVSWYQQALGQGPQFIFQYYREEENGRGNFPPRFSGLQFPNYSSELNVNALELDDSALYLCASSTLAGSSYNEQFFGPGTRLTVL.

CDR3 bases: TGTGCCAGTTCTATTCGACAGGTCAGAAACTATGGCTACACCTTC. Residues: CASSIRQVRNYGYTF. V and J are TRBV19 and TRBJ1-2; tentatively, D is TRBD1 (6 bases). The CDR3 totals 15 residues. Germline CDR1 reads LNHDA; CDR2 reads SQIVND (reference sequence). Trimming took off 8 bases at V and 2 bases at J, with 18 bases between the two ends.

The genes are TRBV6-5 and TRBJ2-1; D not certain. The CDR3 covers 11 residues. The V and J ends lost 7 bases and 11 bases respectively, with 12 bases between them. Germline CDR1 and CDR2: MNHEY and SVGAGI. The CDR3 spells CASTSSAKQFF. The CDR3 nucleotides are TGTGCCAGCACCTCCTCGGCGAAGCAGTTCTTC.

This chain links TRBV10-3 with TRBJ2-7; D not certain. CDR3 length equals 15 residues. Per the germline V gene, CDR1 is ENHRY and CDR2 is SYGVKD. V was trimmed by 0 bases and J by 7 bases, leaving 16 bases between them. CDR3 DNA sequence: TGTGCCATCAGTGAGTCCACCGGGCCGCTGGGGGAGCAGTACTTC. Translated: CAISESTGPLGEQYF.

The chain links TRBV28 to TRBJ2-7; 9 positions match TRBD1. The V and J ends lost 5 bases and 0 bases, in that order; junction bases with no gene match: 11. The CDR3 extends over 17 amino acids. The germline V gene encodes CDR1 MDHEN and CDR2 SYDVKM. The CDR3 DNA reads TGTGCCAGCAGTCGATTCGACGGGACAGGGATCTCCTACGAGCAGTACTTC. Translating it yields CASSRFDGTGISYEQYF.

This chain connects TRBV6-1 to TRBJ1-1; TRBD1 might be the D (5 bases). The CDR3 is 13 residues long. Germline V lookup: CDR1 MNHNS, CDR2 SASEGT. V was clipped by 2 bases and J by 8 bases, with 12 bases between them. The CDR3 region is CASSEWGGSEAFF. The DNA of the CDR3 is TGTGCCAGCAGTGAATGGGGGGGGTCAGAAGCTTTCTTT.

This clone was recorded a few times. The V and J genes are TRBV6-5 and TRBJ2-7; D might be TRBD2 (7 bases). Germline lookup yields CDR1 MNHEY and CDR2 SVGAGI. The CDR3 has 15 residues. With 6 bases removed from V and 5 bases from J, the gap between germline ends came to 20 bases. CDR3 in amino acids: CASSTKGGNPHEQYF. The CDR3 DNA is TGTGCCAGCAGCACGAAGGGGGGGAACCCACACGAGCAGTACTTC.

V and J are TRBV5-1 and TRBJ2-5; D gene unclear. Trimming took off 2 bases at V and 0 bases at J, with 5 bases between the two ends. Germline CDR1 and CDR2: SGHRS and YFSETQ. The CDR3 loop spans 13 amino acids. In DNA form, the CDR3 reads TGCGCCAGCAGCTTTGGGAACCAAGAGACCCAGTACTTC. Translating gives CASSFGNQETQYF.

The V and J genes are TRBV6-5 and TRBJ2-3; 12 bases fit TRBD2. The CDR3 totals 14 residues. V shed 10 bases, J shed 7 bases, and the junction held 9 bases outside the gene matches. The germline V gene encodes CDR1 MNHEY and CDR2 SVGAGI. The CDR3: CATNPSGGANTQYF. In DNA, the CDR3 is TGTGCCACCAATCCTAGCGGGGGGGCGAATACGCAGTATTTT.

The V and J genes are TRBV5-1 and TRBJ2-7, with no clear D. V lost 3 bases, J lost 4 bases, and 14 bases lay in between. Germline loops: CDR1 SGHRS, CDR2 YFSETQ. The CDR3 sequence is 14 residues long. CDR3 in DNA: TGCGCCAGCAGCTCTGTTGGACGGTTATACGAGCAGTACTTC. It is translated as CASSSVGRLYEQYF.

V is TRBV7-9 and J is TRBJ1-3; weak D call: TRBD1 (5 bases). V gave up 3 bases and J gave up 0 bases, with 9 bases separating them. Germline lookup yields CDR1 SEHNR and CDR2 FQNEAQ (reference sequence). The CDR3 has 15 amino acids. The CDR3 sequence is CASSLGDLSGNTIYF. CDR3 DNA: TGTGCCAGCAGCTTGGGGGACCTCTCTGGAAACACCATATATTTT.

The genes are TRBV2 and TRBJ2-1; D might be TRBD2 (5 bases). V was cut by 7 bases and J by 9 bases, with 31 bases left in between. The CDR3 extends over 18 amino acids. Germline V lookup: CDR1 SNHLY, CDR2 FYNNEI. Here the CDR3 DNA reads TGTGCCAGCATCCTTGGGGTCGGGAACTTAGAGGCCAATGGTGAGCAGTTCTTC. It is translated as CASILGVGNLEANGEQFF.

This chain joins TRBV2 and TRBJ1-1; no firm D call. Germline V gene sequence: CDR1 SNHLY, CDR2 FYNNEI. There are 11 residues in the CDR3. Trimming cost V 6 bases and J 8 bases, with 10 bases left between them. CDR3 loop: CASRPDGEAFF. The CDR3 coding sequence is TGTGCCAGCAGGCCGGACGGAGAAGCTTTCTTT.